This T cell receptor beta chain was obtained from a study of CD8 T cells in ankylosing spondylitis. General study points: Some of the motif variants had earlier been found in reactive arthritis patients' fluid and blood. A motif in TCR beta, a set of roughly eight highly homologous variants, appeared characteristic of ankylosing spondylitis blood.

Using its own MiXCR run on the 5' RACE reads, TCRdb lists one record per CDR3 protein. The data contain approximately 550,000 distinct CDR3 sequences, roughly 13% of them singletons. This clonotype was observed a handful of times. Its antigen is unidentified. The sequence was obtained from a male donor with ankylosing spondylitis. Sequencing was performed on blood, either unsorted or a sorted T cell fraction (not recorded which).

This CDR3 is CASSFRGDRKGTGELFF. For the CDR3, the DNA is TGTGCCAGCAGCTTCCGCGGGGACAGGAAGGGGACCGGGGAGCTGTTTTTT. The chain joins TRBV7-9 to TRBJ2-2; TRBD1 agrees at 8 bases. The CDR3 loop spans 17 amino acids. V was clipped by 3 bases and J by 5 bases; unmatched bases: 11. Looked up from germline, CDR1 is SEHNR and CDR2 is FQNEAQ (reference sequence). The full variable domain, its missing parts supplied by reference TRBV7-9 and TRBJ2-2, is DTGVSQNPRHKITKRGQNVTFRCDPISEHNRLYWYRQTLGQGPEFLTYFQNEAQLEKSRLLSDRFSAERPKGSFSTLEIQRTEQGDSAMYLCASSFRGDRKGTGELFFGEGSRLTVL.